The clone carrying this TCR beta chain was counted at least ten times. These data belong to a study of blood T cells in healthy people across ages. The second PCR ran roughly 6 to 11 cycles with a sample-barcoded 5' primer and J-beta primers. Every cDNA molecule carried a tag from a template-switch adaptor bearing 12 random nucleotides. TCRdb re-called the 5' RACE reads through MiXCR, storing one row per CDR3 protein. This table has 600,000 to 1,000,000 distinct CDR3 sequences, approximately 25% appearing once. Extraction of total RNA produced a minimum of 6 micrograms from each sample. V lost 1 base and J lost 3, with 10 bases in between. CDR3 size: 13 residues. CDR1 SQVTM and CDR2 ANQGSEA come from the germline V gene. Another study also made use of these data, one on T cells of mothers and their children. This second study notes: Three healthy Caucasian mothers, along with their six children, served as the donors. Each mother gave over 8.5 million TCR beta CDR3 reads; each child, around 3 million.

The gene calls are TRBV29-1 and TRBJ2-7, with D perhaps TRBD2 (5 bases). The receptor comes from a boy under 18 in good health. Source material: blood. CDR3 DNA: TGCAGCGTTGAAGTACCTAGCAGCTACGAGCAGTACTTC. It specifies CSVEVPSSYEQYF.